This note documents a single T cell receptor beta chain sequence. Antigen: not known. These data originate in a study of siplizumab effects on memory and regulatory T cells. TCRdb's table, derived via immunoSEQ multiplex PCR, lists solely in-frame clones and lacks some. In the table there are fewer than 120,000 clones, roughly 92% of which are singletons. The CDR3 length is 14 residues. The J segment lost 3 bases and the V segment lost 6 bases, leaving 6 bases of the junction unmatched. CDR1 and CDR2 (germline): SNHLY, FYNNEI. Findings of the study overall: Unstimulated subsets accounted for the mapping of only a minor share of the clones that were alloreactive. Among sequences traceable to unstimulated CD4+ memory cells, alloreactive ones were significantly reduced by siplizumab. An assignable naive or memory phenotype was lacking in roughly 80-95% of proliferating CD4+ or CD8+ clones. Apparently key alloresponse contributors, naive T cells also seemed more diverse than memory cells.

The specimen sequenced was CD4+ T cells sorted from blood. The chain joins TRBV2 to TRBJ2-7; TRBD2 matches 9 bases. This TCR came from a human donor in good health. The CDR3 is CASSLSAGGYEQYF. CDR3 nucleotides: TGTGCCAGCAGCCTATCAGCGGGAGGCTACGAGCAGTACTTC.